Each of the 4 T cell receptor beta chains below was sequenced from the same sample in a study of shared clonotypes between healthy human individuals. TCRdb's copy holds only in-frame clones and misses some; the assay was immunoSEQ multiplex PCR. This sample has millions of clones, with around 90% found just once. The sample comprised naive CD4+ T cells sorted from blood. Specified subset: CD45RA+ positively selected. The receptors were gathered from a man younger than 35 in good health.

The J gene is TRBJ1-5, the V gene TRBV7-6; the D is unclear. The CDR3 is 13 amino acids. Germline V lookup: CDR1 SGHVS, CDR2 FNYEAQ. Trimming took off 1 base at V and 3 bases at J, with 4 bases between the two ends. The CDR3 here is CASSLEVNQPQHF. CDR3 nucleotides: TGTGCCAGCAGCTTAGAAGTCAATCAGCCCCAGCATTTT.

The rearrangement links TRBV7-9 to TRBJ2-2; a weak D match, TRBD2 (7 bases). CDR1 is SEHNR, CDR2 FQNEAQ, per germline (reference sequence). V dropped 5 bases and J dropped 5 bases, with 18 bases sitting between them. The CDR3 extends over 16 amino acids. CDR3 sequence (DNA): TGTGCCAGCAGCCCTGGGGGGGCAGGCACGACCGGGGAGCTGTTTTTT. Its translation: CASSPGGAGTTGELFF.

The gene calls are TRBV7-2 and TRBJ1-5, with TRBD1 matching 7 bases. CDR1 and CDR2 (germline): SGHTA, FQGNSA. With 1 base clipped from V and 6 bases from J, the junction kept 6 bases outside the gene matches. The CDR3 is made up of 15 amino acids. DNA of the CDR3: TGTGCCAGCAGCTTAGTGGTAGGGGGCACTCAGCCCCAGCATTTT. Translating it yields CASSLVVGGTQPQHF.

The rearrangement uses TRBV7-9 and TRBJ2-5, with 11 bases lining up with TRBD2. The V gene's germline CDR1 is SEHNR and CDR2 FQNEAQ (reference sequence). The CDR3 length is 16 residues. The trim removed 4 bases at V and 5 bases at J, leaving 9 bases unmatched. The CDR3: CASSSTGTSGGETQYF. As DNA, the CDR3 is TGTGCCAGCAGCTCAACCGGGACTAGCGGAGGGGAGACCCAGTACTTC. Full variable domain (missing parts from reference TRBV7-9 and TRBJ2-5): DTGVSQNPRHKITKRGQNVTFRCDPISEHNRLYWYRQTLGQGPEFLTYFQNEAQLEKSRLLSDRFSAERPKGSFSTLEIQRTEQGDSAMYLCASSSTGTSGGETQYFGPGTRLLVL.